The clone carrying this T cell receptor beta chain was detected ten times or more. The sample originates from a study of T cells after yellow fever vaccination. TCRdb itself ran the 5' RACE reads through MiXCR, one entry per CDR3 protein. The profile shows roughly 180,000 distinct CDR3 sequences, approximately 6.2% of them singletons. Per the germline V gene, CDR1 is SGHTA and CDR2 is FQGNSA. V gave up 1 base and J gave up 4 bases; unmatched junction bases: 7. This CDR3 is 16 amino acids long. Sequenced material: CD4+ T cells sorted from PBMCs, taken on the day of the first yellow fever vaccination. This chain links TRBV7-2 with TRBJ2-1, with TRBD2 matching 7 bases. This receptor was obtained from a man younger than 30 who received the YFV17D yellow fever vaccine. CDR3 amino acids: CASSLGGGGSYNEQFF. CDR3 sequence (DNA): TGTGCCAGCAGCTTAGGTGGAGGCGGGAGTTACAATGAGCAGTTCTTC. Together with reference TRBV7-2 and TRBJ2-1, the CDR3 gives the full variable domain: GAGVSQSPSNKVTEKGKDVELRCDPISGHTALYWYRQSLGQGLEFLIYFQGNSAPDKSGLPSDRFSAERTGGSVSTLTIQRTQQEDSAVYLCASSLGGGGSYNEQFFGPGTRLTVL.